The present T cell receptor (beta chain) was sequenced within a study of T cells in Graves' hyperthyroidism and ophthalmopathy. The study, taken as a whole, reports: Blood also held most thyroid clonotypes expanded beyond 0.001.

CDR3 size: 13 residues. V was shortened by 2 bases and J by 2 bases, with 8 bases between the two germline ends. In germline, CDR1 is GTSNPN, CDR2 SVGIG (reference sequence). The cohort's ophthalmopathy patients, a group with duration under 3 months, had a Clinical Activity Score of at least 3 and a NOSPECS grade of at least 4. Diagnoses were established using clinical symptoms, serum thyroxine and TRAb, thyroid ultrasound and orbital computed tomography. 10 ml of fresh peripheral blood supplied the PBMCs. TCR beta CDR3 sequences were amplified from RNA transcripts. Researchers ran a first-round RT-PCR on the TCR CDR3 using the HTBI primer set. TCRdb reanalysed the multiplex PCR reads using MiXCR and keeps one entry per CDR3 protein. Among a few hundred thousand distinct CDR3 sequences listed, roughly 15% were seen once. In this sample, this clonotype turned up a few times. Antigen: not known.

The material sequenced was blood. This chain connects TRBV30 to TRBJ2-3, with no clear D. The receptor was isolated from a woman aged 40-49 years with Graves' ophthalmopathy. The CDR3 loop reads CAWSSDVTDTQYF. In nucleotides, the CDR3 is TGTGCCTGGAGTTCCGACGTCACAGATACGCAGTATTTT. The complete variable domain, with remaining parts taken from reference TRBV30 and TRBJ2-3, reads SQTIHQWPATLVQPVGSPLSLECTVEGTSNPNLYWYRQAAGRGLQLLFYSVGIGQISSEVPQNLSASRPQDRQFILSSKKLLLSDSGFYLCAWSSDVTDTQYFGPGTRLTVL.